This T cell receptor (beta chain) is from a study of cytomegalovirus exposure and HLA in healthy donors. Primers: 60 Vbeta forward and 13 Jbeta reverse. Assay used: immunoSEQ multiplex PCR; TCRdb lists only in-frame clones, some missing. The sample holds over 200,000 clones, over 65% seen once. Though probably carrying unrecorded immune exposures, donors were nominally healthy at sampling. Trimming removed 4 bases at V and 1 base at J, with 10 bases between. CDR3 length equals 14 residues. The germline V gene has CDR1 SGHTA and CDR2 FQGTGA. Findings of the study overall: The authors later linked a missense DCLRE1C variant to TCR beta V- and J-gene trimming.

A remark on this clone: Its antigen is not known.

Material: PBMCs. The J gene is TRBJ1-1, the V gene TRBV7-3; D unresolved. The TCR sequence derives from a human donor in good health. The CDR3 spells CASSSTDGNTEAFF. The CDR3 DNA is TGTGCCAGCAGCTCTACAGACGGGAACACTGAAGCTTTCTTT. Variable domain in full (rest from reference TRBV7-3 and TRBJ1-1): GAGVSQTPSNKVTEKGKYVELRCDPISGHTALYWYRQSLGQGPEFLIYFQGTGAADDSGLPNDRFFAVRPEGSVSTLKIQRTERGDSAVYLCASSSTDGNTEAFFGQGTRLTVV.